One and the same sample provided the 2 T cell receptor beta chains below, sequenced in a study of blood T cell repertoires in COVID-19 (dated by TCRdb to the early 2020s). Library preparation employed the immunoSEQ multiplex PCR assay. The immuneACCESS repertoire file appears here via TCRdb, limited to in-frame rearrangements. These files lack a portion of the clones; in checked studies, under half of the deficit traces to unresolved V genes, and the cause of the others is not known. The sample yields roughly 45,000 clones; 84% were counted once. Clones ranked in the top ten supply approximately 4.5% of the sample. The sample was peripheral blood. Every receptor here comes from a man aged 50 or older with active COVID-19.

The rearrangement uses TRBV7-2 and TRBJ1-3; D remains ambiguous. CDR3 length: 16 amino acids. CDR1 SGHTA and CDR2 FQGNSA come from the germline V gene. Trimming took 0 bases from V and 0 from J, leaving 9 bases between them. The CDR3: CASSLAGPLSGNTIYF. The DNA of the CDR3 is TGTGCCAGCAGCTTAGCGGGCCCCCTCTCTGGAAACACCATATATTTT.

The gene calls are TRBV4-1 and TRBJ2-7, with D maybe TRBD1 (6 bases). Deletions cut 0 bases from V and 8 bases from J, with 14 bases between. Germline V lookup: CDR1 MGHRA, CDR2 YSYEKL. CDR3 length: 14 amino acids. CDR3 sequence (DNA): TGCGCCAGCAGCCAAGAGTGGCAGGGGCTCAAGCAGTACTTC. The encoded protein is CASSQEWQGLKQYF.